The 31 T cell receptor beta chains listed next were all sequenced from one sample in a study of shared clonotypes between healthy human individuals. Sequencing was performed with immunoSEQ multiplex PCR; in TCRdb, only in-frame clones are kept and a portion is missing. The table lists approximately 640,000 clones, more than 70% of them singletons. Sample: memory CD4+ T cells sorted from blood. The subset was: CD45RA-negative fraction. These receptor sequences come from a woman aged 30 to 39 in good health.

The chain is built from TRBV7-8 and TRBJ1-1, with D unclear. Trimming shortened V by 5 bases and J by 3 bases, and 13 bases separated the two germline ends. Germline loops: CDR1 SGHVS, CDR2 FQNEAQ. CDR3 length: 14 residues. The CDR3 region has the DNA TGTGCCAGCAGCCGGCCGGGATCGTACACTGAAGCTTTCTTT. Translated: CASSRPGSYTEAFF.

The genes are TRBV29-1 and TRBJ2-6; 10 positions match TRBD2. This CDR3 has 18 amino acids. Germline lookup yields CDR1 SQVTM and CDR2 ANQGSEA. V lost 2 bases and J lost 0; bases outside the gene matches: 7. CDR3 protein: CSVERTSGSASGANVLTF. The CDR3 DNA is TGCAGCGTTGAACGGACTAGCGGTAGTGCCTCTGGGGCCAACGTCCTGACTTTC.

V is TRBV6-5 and J is TRBJ2-7, with a tentative D call TRBD2 (7 bases). The V gene lost 3 bases and the J gene lost 3 bases, with 12 bases spanning the gap. The CDR3 is 14 residues long. In germline, CDR1 is MNHEY, CDR2 SVGAGI. This chain's CDR3 is CASSYIGGDYEQYF. CDR3 coding DNA: TGTGCCAGCAGTTATATAGGGGGGGACTACGAGCAGTACTTC.

In regard to this clone: A read error may produce the germline difference seen at one junction end. The chain combines TRBV28 with TRBJ2-7, with TRBD1 identical over 7 bases. Germline CDR1 reads MDHEN; CDR2 reads SYDVKM. The CDR3 loop spans 15 amino acids. DNA of the CDR3: TGTGCCAGCAGTTTAACAGGACAGGCCTCCCACGAGCAGTACTTC. Its protein is CASSLTGQASHEQYF. The full variable domain, rest sourced from reference TRBV28 and TRBJ2-7, is DVKVTQSSRYLVKRTGEKVFLECVQDMDHENMFWYRQDPGLGLRLIYFSYDVKMKEKGDIPEGYSVSREKKERFSLILESASTNQTSMYLCASSLTGQASHEQYFGPGTRLTVT.

The V call is TRBV18, the J call TRBJ2-2; TRBD2 is a possible D gene (6 bases). Trimming cost V 2 bases and J 5 bases, with 6 bases left between them. From germline, CDR1 is KGHSH and CDR2 LQKENI. The CDR3 is made up of 13 amino acids. CDR3 nucleotides: TGTGCCAGCTCACCAGGGGGGACCGGGGAGCTGTTTTTT. As protein: CASSPGGTGELFF.

This clone was seen repeatedly, ten times or more. The rearrangement links TRBV5-1 to TRBJ2-2; the D call may be TRBD1 or TRBD2 (5 bases each). The CDR3 sequence is 14 residues long. V lost 4 bases and J 5 bases, leaving 12 bases between the germline ends. CDR1 is SGHRS and CDR2 is YFSETQ in the germline V gene. The chain's CDR3 is CASSLGDLTGELFF. In DNA, the CDR3 is TGCGCCAGCAGCCTCGGGGACCTGACCGGGGAGCTGTTTTTT.

This chain connects TRBV6-4 to TRBJ2-1, with D possibly being TRBD1 (6 bases). Trimming pared 5 bases from V and 7 bases from J, leaving 12 bases between. CDR1 MRHNA and CDR2 SNTAGT come from the germline V gene. This CDR3 is 13 amino acids long. CDR3 DNA sequence: TGTGCCAGCAGTCAACAACAGGGAAATGAGCAGTTCTTC. This encodes CASSQQQGNEQFF.

As for this clone: The identical CDR3 is also encoded by other nucleotide sequences in the sample. The rearrangement joins TRBV18 to TRBJ1-5, with a weak D call TRBD1 (6 bases). The CDR3 is 14 amino acids. Germline CDR1 reads KGHSH; CDR2 reads LQKENI. Between the trimmed V and J ends, which lost 6 bases and 1 base, there was a span of 10 bases. The CDR3 DNA reads TGTGCCAGCTCGCGCACAGGGAGCAATCAGCCCCAGCATTTT. This sequence encodes CASSRTGSNQPQHF.

Regarding this clone: Other DNA sequences in this sample translate to the same CDR3. This chain joins TRBV28 and TRBJ1-2; D is possibly TRBD1 (6 bases). The CDR3 is 14 residues long. The germline V and J ends were trimmed by 1 base and 2 bases, with 8 bases remaining between them. Germline CDR1 and CDR2: MDHEN and SYDVKM. CDR3 DNA: TGTGCCAGCAGTTTATCGAGGGGGAACTATGGCTACACCTTC. Protein product: CASSLSRGNYGYTF.

This chain links TRBV28 with TRBJ2-7; no clear D gene. Trimming took 3 bases from V and 7 from J, leaving 16 bases between them. Germline assignment: CDR1 MDHEN and CDR2 SYDVKM. CDR3 length: 14 residues. This chain's CDR3 is CASSLRPETGEQYF. The CDR3 region has the DNA TGTGCCAGCAGTTTGCGGCCCGAGACTGGGGAGCAGTACTTC.

The rearrangement joins TRBV7-6 to TRBJ2-7; unclear D gene. The V and J ends lost 7 bases and 0 bases respectively, with 10 bases between them. Germline-derived CDR1 and CDR2 are SGHVS and FNYEAQ. CDR3 length: 13 amino acids. In DNA form, the CDR3 reads TGTGCCAGCACCTCCGGCAGCTCCTACGAGCAGTACTTC. Residues: CASTSGSSYEQYF.

The V and J genes are TRBV7-9 and TRBJ2-7, with D uncertain. Trimming removed 1 base from V and 12 bases from J, with 13 bases in between. CDR3 size: 12 residues. Germline V gene sequence: CDR1 SEHNR, CDR2 FQNEAQ (reference sequence). For the CDR3, the DNA is TGTGCCAGCAGCTTAGAGTCAGGCTGGTCGTACTTC. It encodes CASSLESGWSYF.

This chain connects TRBV27 to TRBJ2-7, with TRBD1 as a possible D gene (5 bases). Germline V gene lookup returns CDR1 MNHEY and CDR2 SMNVEV (reference sequence). CDR3 length: 14 residues. Trimming removed 1 base from V and 6 bases from J, with 13 bases in between. The CDR3 nucleotides read TGTGCCAGCAGTTTATACCAGGGTTTTGCCGAGCAGTACTTC. It codes for CASSLYQGFAEQYF.

V gene TRBV7-9 combines with J gene TRBJ2-7; D remains unclear. The germline CDR1 and CDR2 sequences are SEHNR and FQNEAQ (reference sequence). The CDR3 has 12 amino acids. Trimming stripped 5 bases from V and 3 bases from J, with 8 bases between. CDR3 loop: CASSPAGYEQYF. The CDR3 region has the DNA TGTGCCAGCAGCCCCGCCGGCTACGAGCAGTACTTC. The complete variable domain, with remaining parts taken from reference TRBV7-9 and TRBJ2-7, reads DTGVSQNPRHKITKRGQNVTFRCDPISEHNRLYWYRQTLGQGPEFLTYFQNEAQLEKSRLLSDRFSAERPKGSFSTLEIQRTEQGDSAMYLCASSPAGYEQYFGPGTRLTVT.

This rearrangement joins TRBV28 to TRBJ2-6, with D possibly matching TRBD1 (6 bases). CDR3 length: 18 amino acids. Germline CDR1 and CDR2: MDHEN and SYDVKM. V was pared by 5 bases and J by 0 bases, with 17 bases between. The CDR3 sequence is CASSRTVLAPSGANVLTF. The CDR3 nucleotides are TGTGCCAGCAGTCGGACAGTCCTAGCCCCCTCTGGGGCCAACGTCCTGACTTTC.

The CDR3 sequence is CASSFLLAGGANEQFF. The DNA of the CDR3 is TGTGCCAGCAGCTTCTTACTAGCGGGTGGGGCCAATGAGCAGTTCTTC. This sequence joins TRBV11-2 and TRBJ2-1; 9 bases fit TRBD2. J was trimmed by 6 bases and V by 3 bases; bases with no gene match: 9. Germline V gives CDR1 SGHAT, CDR2 FQNNGV. There are 16 residues in the CDR3. Based on the CDR3 plus reference TRBV11-2 and TRBJ2-1, the full variable domain is EAGVAQSPRYKIIEKRQSVAFWCNPISGHATLYWYQQILGQGPKLLIQFQNNGVVDDSQLPKDRFSAERLKGVDSTLKIQPAKLEDSAVYLCASSFLLAGGANEQFFGPGTRLTVL.

The V and J genes are TRBV5-1 and TRBJ1-2; D remains ambiguous. Trimming removed 2 bases from V and 0 bases from J, with 8 bases in between. This CDR3 region has 14 residues. In germline, CDR1 is SGHRS, CDR2 YFSETQ. This CDR3 is CASSLAGANYGYTF. In DNA, the CDR3 is TGCGCCAGCAGCTTAGCCGGAGCTAACTATGGCTACACCTTC.

V usage is TRBV5-5 and J usage is TRBJ1-1; D remains ambiguous. V was shortened by 4 bases and J by 2 bases, with 9 bases between the two germline ends. The germline V gene has CDR1 SGHKS and CDR2 YYEKEE (reference sequence). The CDR3 has 13 amino acids. The CDR3 sequence: CASSGTLNTEAFF. CDR3 in DNA: TGTGCCAGCAGCGGAACGCTAAACACTGAAGCTTTCTTT.

The V call is TRBV18, the J call TRBJ2-7; D possibly uses TRBD1 or TRBD2 (5 bases each). This CDR3 is 15 amino acids long. The germline V gene has CDR1 KGHSH and CDR2 LQKENI. V gave up 4 bases and J gave up 3 bases, with 16 bases separating them. The CDR3 DNA reads as TGTGCCAGCTCACTGACCGGGACGGGGATCTACGAGCAGTACTTC. Translated: CASSLTGTGIYEQYF.

Comments on this clone: The junction shows a germline mismatch at one end, possibly a read error. The chain carries TRBV6-5 and TRBJ2-4; either TRBD1 or TRBD2 may fit D (6 bases each). Germline lookup yields CDR1 MNHEY and CDR2 SVGAGI. The CDR3 consists of 13 residues. For the CDR3, the DNA is TGCGCCCTAGGGGAACAGGGAGGTTGGGATCAGTACTTC. Amino acids: CALGEQGGWDQYF.

To note about this clone: At one end, the junction sequence differs from germline, possibly due to a read error. The V and J genes are TRBV28 and TRBJ2-3; 7 bases agree with TRBD2. Germline values: CDR1 MDHEN, CDR2 SYDVKM. The CDR3 runs to 13 residues. The CDR3: CESSGHCGDTQYF. The CDR3 bases are TGCGAGAGTAGCGGGCATTGCGGAGATACGCAGTATTTT.

This clone was counted at least ten times. This chain links TRBV2 with TRBJ2-5, with D perhaps being TRBD1 or TRBD2 (5 bases each). This CDR3 is 13 amino acids long. Germline V CDR1 and CDR2: SNHLY, FYNNEI. Trimming stripped 6 bases from V and 4 bases from J, with 12 bases between. The CDR3 protein is CASRQAAGETQYF. The DNA for the CDR3 is TGTGCCAGCAGACAGGCGGCGGGAGAGACCCAGTACTTC.

Comment on this clone: A read error is likely here: a far larger clone is one base away. This sequence joins TRBV6-6 and TRBJ2-1, with TRBD1 as a possible D gene (6 bases). The CDR3 totals 12 residues. Germline CDR1 MNHNY, CDR2 SVGAGI (reference sequence). V was pared by 6 bases and J by 5 bases, with 8 bases between. CDR3 sequence reads: CASSPGDNEQFF. CDR3 nucleotides: TGTGCCAGCAGCCCAGGGGACAATGAGCAGTTCTTC.

The V gene is TRBV27, the J gene TRBJ1-2; possibly TRBD1 for D (6 bases). Germline values: CDR1 MNHEY, CDR2 SMNVEV (reference sequence). CDR3 length: 18 residues. The V and J ends lost 6 bases and 5 bases respectively, with 28 bases between them. CDR3 coding DNA: TGTGCCAGCAGCCGCGGGGGCGCGGGTGGGTTAATCCCATATGGCTACACCTTC. It encodes CASSRGGAGGLIPYGYTF.

This clone occurred a few times. V is TRBV19 and J is TRBJ2-7; D not certain. CDR3 size: 14 residues. The V gene lost 1 base and the J gene lost 6 bases, with 13 bases spanning the gap. Germline CDR1 reads LNHDA; CDR2 reads SQIVND (reference sequence). The DNA for the CDR3 is TGTGCCAGTAGTATAGCGGCTGACCTACGCGAGCAGTACTTC. Its translation is CASSIAADLREQYF. Full variable domain (missing parts from reference TRBV19 and TRBJ2-7): DGGITQSPKYLFRKEGQNVTLSCEQNLNHDAMYWYRQDPGQGLRLIYYSQIVNDFQKGDIAEGYSVSREKKESFPLTVTSAQKNPTAFYLCASSIAADLREQYFGPGTRLTVT.

The CDR3 region has the DNA TGTGCCAGCACCCCCGGGACAGGCTACGAGCAGTACTTC. Translation gives CASTPGTGYEQYF. This chain joins TRBV27 and TRBJ2-7; 8 positions match TRBD1. Losses at the gene ends were 7 bases for V and 3 bases for J; bases not matched to a gene: 5. The CDR3 extends over 13 amino acids. Germline CDR1 is MNHEY and CDR2 is SMNVEV (reference sequence).

This clone was observed a single time. A far larger clone lies a single base away; this is likely a read error. V and J are TRBV4-2 and TRBJ1-5; D ambiguous. CDR3 length: 14 residues. The ends were cut back, 0 bases at V and 1 base at J, with 4 bases in the middle. The V gene's germline CDR1 is LGHNA and CDR2 YNFKEQ. CDR3 residues: CASSQDESNQPQHF. In DNA, the CDR3 is TGTGCCAGCAGCCAAGATGAGAGCAATCAGCCCCAGCATTTT.

The genes are TRBV20-1 and TRBJ2-5, with unresolved D. Matching the DNA end better, TRBJ2-7 makes the J call doubtful. There are 11 residues in the CDR3. Germline V gene lookup returns CDR1 DFQATT and CDR2 SNEGSKA (reference sequence). CDR3 sequence: CSARRMYEQYF. The CDR3 coding sequence is TGCAGTGCTAGAAGAATGTACGAGCAGTACTTC.

This clone was observed a single time. The chain couples TRBV19 to TRBJ2-6; 8 nucleotides line up with TRBD1. The germline V gene has CDR1 LNHDA and CDR2 SQIVND (reference sequence). V gave up 3 bases and J gave up 1 base; unmatched junction bases: 5. This CDR3 comprises 17 residues. For the CDR3, the DNA is TGTGCCAGTAGTATCCAGGGGGCGGGGTCTGGGGCCAACGTCCTGACTTTC. It encodes CASSIQGAGSGANVLTF. Variable domain in full (rest from reference TRBV19 and TRBJ2-6): DGGITQSPKYLFRKEGQNVTLSCEQNLNHDAMYWYRQDPGQGLRLIYYSQIVNDFQKGDIAEGYSVSREKKESFPLTVTSAQKNPTAFYLCASSIQGAGSGANVLTFGAGSRLTVL.

J is TRBJ1-5 and V is TRBV28; D gene unclear. The CDR3 sequence is 12 residues long. Trimming cost V 5 bases and J 11 bases, with 13 bases left between them. Germline loops: CDR1 MDHEN, CDR2 SYDVKM. CDR3 sequence reads: CASSPRLLAQHF. The CDR3 DNA reads TGTGCCAGCAGTCCCCGGCTGTTGGCCCAGCATTTT.

The chain uses TRBV29-1 and TRBJ2-7; D call uncertain. V gave up 3 bases and J gave up 3 bases, with 12 bases separating them. Germline V gives CDR1 SQVTM, CDR2 ANQGSEA. The CDR3 contains 13 residues. This chain's CDR3 is CSVEPFLYYEQYF. In nucleotides, the CDR3 is TGCAGCGTTGAGCCTTTTTTATACTACGAGCAGTACTTC.